The clone carrying this T cell receptor (beta chain) was detected many times. Its antigen is as yet unknown. Because the library targeted alpha chains, this beta chain is an off-target read whose size means little. This sample's time point: sample taken at primary tumor resection. From tumor, nontumor lung or frozen PBMC, whole RNA was taken unsorted for sequencing. TCRdb independently ran MiXCR on the 5' RACE reads; one entry per CDR3 protein. The sample shows about 7,000 distinct CDR3 sequences, around 7% of them seen only once. The data were taken from a study of spatial heterogeneity in lung cancer. Broader study findings: Detection of ubiquitous tumor TCRs in blood was higher at resection than follow-up.

V was pared by 3 bases and J by 3 bases, with 6 bases of the junction left unmatched. Germline V lookup: CDR1 SGHRS, CDR2 YFSETQ. This CDR3 spans 16 amino acids. The source is a male donor with early-stage non-small cell lung cancer. The starting material was PBMCs, obtained at surgery. The rearrangement joins TRBV5-1 to TRBJ2-3, with 11 bases matching TRBD2. CDR3 amino acids: CASSSPLAGGTDTQYF. In DNA form, the CDR3 reads TGCGCCAGCAGCTCACCTCTAGCGGGGGGTACAGATACGCAGTATTTT.